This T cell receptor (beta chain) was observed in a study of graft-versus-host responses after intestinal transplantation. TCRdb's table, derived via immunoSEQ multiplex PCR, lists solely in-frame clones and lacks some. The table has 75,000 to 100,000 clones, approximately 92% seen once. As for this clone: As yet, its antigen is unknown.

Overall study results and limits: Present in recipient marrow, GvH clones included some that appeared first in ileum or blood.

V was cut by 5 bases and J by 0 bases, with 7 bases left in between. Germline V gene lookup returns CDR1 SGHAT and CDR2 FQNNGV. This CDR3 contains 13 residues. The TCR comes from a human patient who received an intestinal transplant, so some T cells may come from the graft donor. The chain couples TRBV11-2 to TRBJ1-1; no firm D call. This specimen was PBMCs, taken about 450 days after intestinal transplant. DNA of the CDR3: TGTGCCAGCAGCCTCGACATGAACACTGAAGCTTTCTTT. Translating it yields CASSLDMNTEAFF.